The rows below give T cell receptor beta chains drawn from one sample of a study of human T cells and chemical hapten exposure. Each CDR3 protein gets one entry after TCRdb re-called the RACE reads with MiXCR. The table lists around 300,000 distinct CDR3 sequences, about 7.7% of them singletons. The material sequenced was whole blood, taken in connection with sensitization to the hapten diphenylcyclopropenone (DPC). These receptors were taken from a man aged 18 to 30 with alopecia areata. Some clones in this sample may be carry-over from other donors' samples. The CDR3 runs from the conserved cysteine through the conserved F or W. A D gene is named only where the DNA matches it firmly. Not all rows give a size; the values are once, few, many and, for expanded clones, a class.

D gene	V gene	clone size	J gene	CDR3 protein	CDR3 DNA
TRBD1	TRBV7-2	many	TRBJ2-7	CASSYGRDRTYEQYF	TGTGCCAGCAGCTACGGCCGGGACAGGACCTACGAGCAGTACTTC
-	TRBV27	few	TRBJ1-1	CASSLGDSLSRGAFF	TGTGCCAGCAGTTTAGGAGACAGCCTGTCTCGCGGAGCTTTCTTT
-	TRBV7-9	few	TRBJ2-3	CASSLKDDTDTQYF	TGTGCCAGCAGCTTAAAAGATGACACAGATACGCAGTATTTT
-	TRBV9	many	TRBJ1-4	CASSVDPRGINEKLFF	TGTGCCAGCAGCGTAGACCCCAGGGGAATTAATGAAAAACTGTTTTTT
-	TRBV5-1	many	TRBJ2-6	CASSPGFSGANVLTF	TGCGCCAGCAGCCCTGGCTTTTCTGGGGCCAACGTCCTGACTTTC
-	TRBV20-1	many	TRBJ2-7	CSAIREYDSYEQYF	TGCAGTGCTATCAGGGAGTATGATTCCTACGAGCAGTACTTC
TRBD1	TRBV9	-	TRBJ2-2	CASSVADRRHTGELFF	TGTGCCAGCAGCGTAGCGGACAGGAGACACACCGGGGAGCTGTTTTTT
-	TRBV3-1	few	TRBJ2-5	CASSQDRRVETQYF	TGTGCCAGCAGCCAAGATCGGAGAGTGGAGACCCAGTACTTC
-	TRBV9	few	TRBJ2-5	CASSVGGLEETQYF	TGTGCCAGCAGCGTAGGGGGATTAGAAGAGACCCAGTACTTC
TRBD2	TRBV6-6	few	TRBJ2-7	CASSSHPGTSFYEQYF	TGTGCCAGCAGTTCCCATCCCGGGACTAGTTTTTACGAGCAGTACTTC
-	TRBV28	few	TRBJ1-2	CASSSSNGYTF	TGTGCCAGCAGTTCTTCAAATGGCTACACCTTC
TRBD1	TRBV4-3	-	TRBJ1-6	CASSPRRGLPLSSYNSPLHF	TGCGCCAGCAGCCCCCGGAGGGGGCTCCCCTTAAGCTCCTATAATTCACCCCTCCACTTT
-	TRBV13	few	TRBJ2-5	CASSFVRLETQYF	TGTGCCAGCAGCTTCGTTCGTTTAGAGACCCAGTACTTC
-	TRBV7-8	-	TRBJ2-3	CASSFTSNTDTQYF	TGTGCCAGCAGCTTTACAAGTAACACAGATACGCAGTATTTT
-	TRBV4-1	-	TRBJ2-7	CASSQDGADYEQYF	TGCGCCAGCAGCCAAGACGGCGCGGACTACGAGCAGTACTTC
TRBD1	TRBV4-3	-	TRBJ1-6	CASSRTTGVVGSPLHF	TGCGCCAGCAGCCGAACGACAGGGGTCGTAGGTTCACCCCTCCACTTT
-	TRBV6-5	many	TRBJ2-2	CASSTPPGTGELFF	TGTGCCAGCAGTACCCCGCCTGGCACCGGGGAGCTGTTTTTT
TRBD2	TRBV6-6	few	TRBJ2-5	CASSYSLAGGPGFETQYF	TGTGCCAGCAGTTACTCCCTAGCGGGGGGGCCTGGGTTCGAGACCCAGTACTTC